The 8 T cell receptor beta chains presented below share a single source sample, sequenced in a study of technical replicates of blood from several donors. Data came from immunoSEQ multiplex PCR; TCRdb stores just in-frame clones and leaves some out. Of tens of thousands of clones listed, roughly 93% were seen once; the top ten hold under 0.5%. The material sequenced was T cells isolated from PBMCs. These receptors were obtained from a human donor in good health.

The rearrangement uses TRBV19 and TRBJ2-1; TRBD1 matches at 7 bases. Germline V lookup: CDR1 LNHDA, CDR2 SQIVND (reference sequence). The CDR3 loop spans 13 amino acids. V lost 5 bases and J lost 10; bases outside the gene matches: 8. Here the CDR3 DNA reads TGTGCCAGTAGTCAGGGACAGCTTCTGGAGCAGTTCTTC. It specifies CASSQGQLLEQFF.

The chain employs TRBV12-2 and TRBJ2-7; the D segment call TRBD2 is taken from the table without a DNA check. TRBV12-2 represents a pseudogene. CDR3 length: 16 residues. This CDR3 reads CASRSYPYLGSYEQYF. The CDR3, as DNA: TGTGCAAGTCGCTCATACCCTTATCTAGGTTCCTACGAGCAGTACTTC.

This rearrangement joins TRBV7-6 to TRBJ1-5; D is unclear. Trimming removed 2 bases at V and 0 bases at J, with 11 bases between. In germline, CDR1 is SGHVS, CDR2 FNYEAQ. The CDR3 loop spans 16 amino acids. Written as DNA, the CDR3 is TGTGCCAGCAGCTTACCAGCGCCATATAGCAATCAGCCCCAGCATTTT. Translation: CASSLPAPYSNQPQHF.

This chain joins TRBV7-9 and TRBJ2-1; D is possibly TRBD1 (6 bases). The germline CDR1 and CDR2 sequences are SEHNR and FQNEAQ (reference sequence). Trimming left V 5 bases short and J 9 bases short, with 11 bases between. CDR3 size: 12 residues. CDR3 sequence reads: CASSRLGGEQFF. Here the CDR3 DNA reads TGTGCCAGCAGCCGGCTAGGGGGTGAGCAGTTCTTC.

This chain joins TRBV25-1 and TRBJ1-3; 8 positions match TRBD1. The CDR3 consists of 13 residues. Trimming at V came to 6 bases and at J to 4 bases, leaving 2 bases not matched to a gene. Per the germline V gene, CDR1 is MGHDK and CDR2 is SYGVNS. CDR3 in DNA: TGTGCCAGCAGAAGGACAGGGGGAAACACCATATATTTT. It encodes CASRRTGGNTIYF.

This chain links TRBV30 with TRBJ1-5; perhaps TRBD1 as D (5 bases). The CDR3 consists of 13 residues. V dropped 4 bases and J dropped 2 bases, with 9 bases sitting between them. Germline values: CDR1 GTSNPN, CDR2 SVGIG (reference sequence). The CDR3 loop is CAWTGRGNQPQHF. DNA of the CDR3: TGTGCCTGGACTGGCAGGGGCAATCAGCCCCAGCATTTT.

This chain uses TRBV7-9 with TRBJ1-1; D remains ambiguous. CDR1 and CDR2 from the germline V gene are SEHNR and FQNEAQ (reference sequence). Trimming took 5 bases from V and 3 from J, leaving 16 bases between them. The CDR3 is 15 residues long. The CDR3 DNA reads as TGTGCCAGCAGCCTAGGAGAGGGTTGGGACACTGAAGCTTTCTTT. Its protein product is CASSLGEGWDTEAFF. The full variable domain, in which reference TRBV7-9 and TRBJ1-1 provide the parts outside the CDR3, is DTGVSQNPRHKITKRGQNVTFRCDPISEHNRLYWYRQTLGQGPEFLTYFQNEAQLEKSRLLSDRFSAERPKGSFSTLEIQRTEQGDSAMYLCASSLGEGWDTEAFFGQGTRLTVV.

V is TRBV18 and J is TRBJ1-1; D unresolved. This CDR3 region has 16 residues. CDR1 is KGHSH and CDR2 is LQKENI in the germline V gene. Trimming took 2 bases from V and 1 from J, leaving 14 bases between them. CDR3 loop: CASSPSQDMRNTEAFF. The CDR3, as DNA: TGTGCCAGCTCACCATCCCAGGATATGAGGAACACTGAAGCTTTCTTT. Variable domain in full (rest from reference TRBV18 and TRBJ1-1): NAGVMQNPRHLVRRRGQEARLRCSPMKGHSHVYWYRQLPEEGLKFMVYLQKENIIDESGMPKERFSAEFPKEGPSILRIQQVVRGDSAAYFCASSPSQDMRNTEAFFGQGTRLTVV.